This T cell receptor (beta chain) appears in the sequencing data of a study of blood T cell repertoires in COVID-19. Study as a whole: The cDNA or gDNA used as material had been derived from T cells, B-cell-depleted T cells, or PBMCs.

TCRdb keeps only in-frame clones here, not all; method: immunoSEQ multiplex PCR. The sample has hundreds of thousands of clones, approximately 86% seen once. The CDR3 is 14 residues long. In germline, CDR1 is LGHNA, CDR2 YNFKEQ. V lost 4 bases, J lost 3 bases, and 12 bases lay in between. This sequence originates from a middle-aged woman with acute COVID-19. Sample: PBMCs or T cells enriched from blood (not recorded which). The chain is built from TRBV4-2 and TRBJ1-2; D is perhaps TRBD1 (6 bases). Here the CDR3 reads CASSPPGQHYGYTF. The CDR3, as DNA: TGTGCCAGCAGCCCCCCAGGACAGCACTATGGCTACACCTTC.